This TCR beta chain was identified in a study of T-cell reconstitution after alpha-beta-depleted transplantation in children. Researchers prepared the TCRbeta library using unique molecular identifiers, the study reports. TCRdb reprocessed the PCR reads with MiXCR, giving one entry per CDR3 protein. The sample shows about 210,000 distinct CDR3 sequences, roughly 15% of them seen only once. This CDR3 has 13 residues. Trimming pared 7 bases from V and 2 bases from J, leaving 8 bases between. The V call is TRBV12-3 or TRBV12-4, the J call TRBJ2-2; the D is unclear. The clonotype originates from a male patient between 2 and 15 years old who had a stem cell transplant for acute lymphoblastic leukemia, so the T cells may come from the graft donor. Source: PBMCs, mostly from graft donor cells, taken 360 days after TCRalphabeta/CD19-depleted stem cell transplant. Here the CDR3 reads CASTSTNTGELFF. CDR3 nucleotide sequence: TGTGCCAGCACCTCAACCAACACCGGGGAGCTGTTTTTT.